This paragraph reports one TCR beta chain. Antigen: not known. The sample belongs to a study of T cell repertoires in cytomegalovirus infection. Study as a whole: The study used recently identified HLA-C-restricted and well-studied HLA-B-restricted CMV epitopes. From public TCR beta signatures came an indication of both CMV infection and matching HLA type. Points from the study as a whole: HLA-C-restricted CMV clonotypes gave the most frequent clonotype in two of eight donors. Carriers of CMV plus the relevant HLA were identified by cumulative public TCR beta family frequency.

From the reads, TCRdb called clonotypes with MiXCR, one entry per CDR3 protein. Among a few hundred thousand distinct CDR3 sequences listed, about 35% were seen once. This sequence was found in a human donor in good health (CMV status not recorded). Some clones in this sample may be carry-over from other donors' samples. The sequencing here drew on cultured PBMCs, taken from culture after CMV antigen stimulation.

This CDR3 is CASSQEQGTGNTIYF. CDR3 nucleotides: TGCGCCAGCAGCCAAGAGCAGGGAACTGGAAACACCATATATTTT. This chain joins TRBV4-1 and TRBJ1-3, with D perhaps matching TRBD1 (5 bases). The V gene lost 0 bases and the J gene lost 2 bases, with 8 bases spanning the gap. Germline CDR1 and CDR2: MGHRA and YSYEKL. This CDR3 contains 15 residues.